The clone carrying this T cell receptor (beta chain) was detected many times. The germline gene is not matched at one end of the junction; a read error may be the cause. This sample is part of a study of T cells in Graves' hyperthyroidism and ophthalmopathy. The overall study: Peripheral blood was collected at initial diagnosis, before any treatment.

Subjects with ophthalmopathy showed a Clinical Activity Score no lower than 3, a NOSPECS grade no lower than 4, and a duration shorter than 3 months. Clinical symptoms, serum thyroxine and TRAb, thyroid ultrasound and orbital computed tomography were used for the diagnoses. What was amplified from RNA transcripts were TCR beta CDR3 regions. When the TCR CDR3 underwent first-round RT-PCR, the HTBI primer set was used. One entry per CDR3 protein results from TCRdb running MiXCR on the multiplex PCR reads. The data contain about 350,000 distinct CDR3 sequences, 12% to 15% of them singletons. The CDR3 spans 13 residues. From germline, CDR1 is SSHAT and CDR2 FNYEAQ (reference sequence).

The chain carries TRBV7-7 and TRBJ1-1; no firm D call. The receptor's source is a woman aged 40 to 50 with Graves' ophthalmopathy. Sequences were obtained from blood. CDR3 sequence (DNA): TGTGCTAGCAGCTTGACCATGAACACTGAAGCTTTCTTT. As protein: CASSLTMNTEAFF. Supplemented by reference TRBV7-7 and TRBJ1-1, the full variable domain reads GAGVSQSPRYKVTKRGQDVTLRCDPISSHATLYWYQQALGQGPEFLTYFNYEAQPDKSGLPSDRFSAERPEGSISTLTIQRTEQRDSAMYRCASSLTMNTEAFFGQGTRLTVV.